The present entry profiles one TCR beta chain with its context. Its antigen target is currently unknown. No base quality values were provided; no much bigger clone lies one nucleotide off. Trimming takes 1 base from V and 5 bases from J, and the germline ends sit 12 bases apart. From the germline V gene (reference sequence), CDR1 is LNHDA and CDR2 is SQIVND. Including cysteine and phenylalanine, the CDR3 has 15 amino acids. The DNA shown is the 45-base CDR3, in frame from base 1. This specimen belongs to a study of Ad26.COV2.S vaccination and SARS-CoV-2 variants (dated by TCRdb to 2020 to 2022). Concerning the study at large: TCRbeta repertoire sequencing was used to assess the specificity and breadth of SARS-CoV-2-reactive T cell receptors after Ad26.COV2.S vaccination. A total of approximately 30 samples were included in the TCR-sequenced set, comprising about 20 Ad26.COV2.S vaccine recipients, 5 placebo recipients and 8 SARS-CoV-2 convalescent individuals.

General study outcomes and caveats: Ad26.COV2.S recipients had higher spike-specific TCR breadth than placebo recipients (P = 0.0014). After vaccination, spike-specific CD8+ and CD4+ T cell responses were reported to show substantial breadth. The authors noted that the TCR breadth and depth analyses may have underestimated total T cell responses. Comparable non-spike TCR breadth was observed between vaccine and placebo recipients, consistent with only spike being contained in the vaccine.

What the time point label conveys for this sample: individuals recovered from natural SARS-CoV-2 infection. The immunoSEQ Assay was used to sequence TCRbeta CDR3 regions. After extraction, genomic DNA underwent amplification by bias-controlled multiplex PCR, followed by high-throughput sequencing. Processing in the source paper ran as follows. To quantify the absolute abundance of every unique TCRbeta CDR3 region, sequences were collapsed and filtered. Usable DNA was measured by amplifying reference genes present in all nucleated cells, and TCRbeta template counts were normalized to that usable DNA to estimate T cell fraction. Repertoire TCRs were annotated as SARS-CoV-2-specific when V gene, CDR3 amino acid sequence and J gene were exactly matched to a known reactive TCR set. The reference SARS-CoV-2 TCR set was obtained from MIRA and was filtered for enrichment in COVID-19-positive ImmuneCODE repertoires, whereby public or cross-reactive TCRs were removed. Based on the MIRA antigens, annotated TCRs were further analysed at the level of specific ORF or position within ORF. Breadth was defined as the number of annotated unique rearrangements divided by the total number of unique productive rearrangements, and depth was defined as the summed frequency of the annotated unique rearrangements. Two-sided Wilcoxon rank-sum tests were applied when comparing TCR breadth between groups. TCRdb mirrors the immuneACCESS table, restricted to in-frame sequences. Some clones are absent from its copies; in checked studies, under half trace to an unresolved V gene, and the reason for the others is unknown. Clone size and the V and J calls come from that table; the DNA yielded D and trimming. The sample data list around 370,000 clones, and about 91% of these were observed just once. Jointly, the top ten make up under 4% of the sample.

Rearrangement joined TRBV19 to TRBJ1-3; a weak D assignment points to TRBD1 (6 bases agree). This clonotype originated in a human donor who had recovered from COVID-19. The sequenced sample was peripheral blood, obtained after recovery from COVID-19. The CDR3 protein is CASSIGTVGRNTIYF. The DNA sequence reads TGTGCCAGTAGTATAGGGACAGTTGGGCGAAACACCATATATTTT.